The 22 T cell receptor beta chains below all came from one sample that was sequenced in a study of neurological immune-mediated disorders (dated by TCRdb to about 2019). Library prep was done by 5' RACE. The instrument was an Illumina HiSeq 2500. TCRdb handled the public reads itself, with Q25 trimming in fastp and clone calling in MiXCR, and kept productive beta chains. Every entry covers one CDR3 protein and lists the most common genes and DNA from its rows. The sample profile shows roughly 100,000 distinct CDR3 sequences; under 4.5% of them were found once. Around 3.1% of the sample comes from the top ten. What was sequenced was PBMCs. These receptors were collected from a woman between 45 and 65 years old with multiple sclerosis.

This clonotype has ten or more counts. This chain connects TRBV6-5 to TRBJ2-2; unclear D gene. V shed 6 bases and J shed 2 bases, with 4 bases lying between them. Germline CDR1 MNHEY, CDR2 SVGAGI. This CDR3 is built from 12 residues. CDR3 loop: CASRKNTGELFF. Written as DNA, the CDR3 is TGTGCCAGCAGAAAAAACACCGGGGAGCTGTTTTTT.

This clonotype came up many times. The chain links TRBV4-3 to TRBJ2-3; 9 bases line up with TRBD2. Germline V CDR1 and CDR2: LGHNA, YSLEER. The CDR3 contains 17 residues. V gave up 1 base and J gave up 2 bases; unmatched junction bases: 7. CDR3 DNA sequence: TGCGCCAGCAGCCAAGGAGGAGCGGGGGGCTCCACAGATACGCAGTATTTT. It is translated as CASSQGGAGGSTDTQYF.

This clonotype was seen repeatedly, ten times or more. The chain is built from TRBV20-1 and TRBJ2-5; the match to TRBD2 covers 7 bases. The CDR3 has 14 residues. From germline, CDR1 is DFQATT and CDR2 SNEGSKA (reference sequence). Trimming cost V 4 bases and J 2 bases; bases outside gene matches: 7. The CDR3: CSATAGVGQETQYF. CDR3 bases: TGCAGTGCTACCGCGGGGGTGGGGCAAGAGACCCAGTACTTC.

This clonotype was seen repeatedly, ten times or more. This rearrangement joins TRBV12-3 or TRBV12-4 to TRBJ1-4; 10 bases align to TRBD1. The CDR3 covers 15 residues. J was trimmed by 7 bases and V by 5 bases; bases with no gene match: 7. This CDR3 reads CASSPGTGVGEKLFF. Here the CDR3 DNA reads TGTGCCAGCAGTCCAGGGACAGGGGTGGGTGAAAAACTGTTTTTT.

There are many counts of this clonotype. The CDR3 loop is CASSLGLLRTYNEQFF. CDR3 in DNA: TGTGCCAGCAGCTTAGGGCTCCTAAGAACCTACAATGAGCAGTTCTTC. V and J are TRBV7-8 and TRBJ2-1; the D is unclear. The V gene lost 1 base and the J gene lost 2 bases, with 12 bases spanning the gap. The CDR3 is 16 amino acids. CDR1 and CDR2 (germline): SGHVS, FQNEAQ.

The sample holds many counts of this clonotype. This rearrangement joins TRBV12-3 or TRBV12-4 to TRBJ2-1; D gene ambiguous. The CDR3 totals 13 residues. Trimming pared 3 bases from V and 8 bases from J, leaving 11 bases between. This CDR3 is CASSFLGYHEQFF. CDR3 DNA sequence: TGTGCCAGCAGTTTCCTAGGTTACCATGAGCAGTTCTTC.

This clonotype was observed at least ten times. The rearrangement uses TRBV5-1 and TRBJ2-1; 10 bases map to TRBD2. This CDR3 has 16 amino acids. Looked up from germline, CDR1 is SGHRS and CDR2 is YFSETQ. Trimming cost V 2 bases and J 1 base; bases outside gene matches: 3. The CDR3 spells CASSFLAGASYNEQFF. The CDR3 DNA follows: TGCGCCAGCAGCTTTCTAGCGGGGGCTTCCTACAATGAGCAGTTCTTC. The entire variable domain, with the rest obtained from reference TRBV5-1 and TRBJ2-1, is as follows: KAGVTQTPRYLIKTRGQQVTLSCSPISGHRSVSWYQQTPGQGLQFLFEYFSETQRNKGNFPGRFSGRQFSNSRSEMNVSTLELGDSALYLCASSFLAGASYNEQFFGPGTRLTVL.

This clonotype was found many times. The rearrangement links TRBV9 to TRBJ2-2; possible D gene TRBD1, 5 bases. CDR3 length: 13 amino acids. V gave up 7 bases and J gave up 3 bases, with 10 bases separating them. Germline-derived CDR1 and CDR2 are SGDLS and YYNGEE. CDR3 coding DNA: TGTGCCAGCGGCAAGGGGCACACCGGGGAGCTGTTTTTT. Its protein is CASGKGHTGELFF.

This clonotype appeared many times. This chain connects TRBV4-3 to TRBJ2-3, with D possibly being TRBD1 (5 bases). This CDR3 comprises 15 residues. V was cut by 3 bases and J by 2 bases, with 12 bases left in between. The V gene's germline CDR1 is LGHNA and CDR2 YSLEER. The chain's CDR3 is CASSHIRAPTDTQYF. The CDR3 coding sequence is TGCGCCAGCAGCCACATCAGGGCCCCCACAGATACGCAGTATTTT.

This clonotype appeared a few times. Here the CDR3 reads CASSNGPEQYF. DNA for the CDR3: TGTGCCAGCAGCAACGGGCCCGAGCAGTACTTC. This chain uses TRBV7-9 with TRBJ2-7; D unresolved. The CDR3 totals 11 residues. Deletions cut 5 bases from V and 6 bases from J, with 8 bases between. Per germline, CDR1 SEHNR and CDR2 FQNEAQ (reference sequence). The full variable domain, its missing parts supplied by reference TRBV7-9 and TRBJ2-7, is DTGVSQNPRHKITKRGQNVTFRCDPISEHNRLYWYRQTLGQGPEFLTYFQNEAQLEKSRLLSDRFSAERPKGSFSTLEIQRTEQGDSAMYLCASSNGPEQYFGPGTRLTVT.

This clonotype was counted many times. The chain links TRBV5-6 to TRBJ1-2; a possible D gene is TRBD1 (5 bases). In germline, CDR1 is SGHDT, CDR2 YYEEEE. The CDR3 loop spans 13 amino acids. Trimming took 0 bases from V and 6 from J, leaving 9 bases between them. CDR3 protein: CASSLGQRHGYTF. CDR3 coding DNA: TGTGCCAGCAGCTTGGGACAGAGGCATGGCTACACCTTC.

This clonotype was observed at least ten times. The chain has TRBV5-5 and TRBJ1-5, with D perhaps TRBD1 (5 bases). Trimming took 0 bases from V and 7 from J, leaving 17 bases between them. Germline-derived CDR1 and CDR2 are SGHKS and YYEKEE (reference sequence). This CDR3 has 16 amino acids. The CDR3 DNA reads TGTGCCAGCAGCTTGGTTGCCACCCAAAAGGGGCAGCCCCAGCATTTT. This sequence encodes CASSLVATQKGQPQHF.

There are many counts of this clonotype. The chain employs TRBV20-1 and TRBJ2-1; 8 bases map to TRBD2. This CDR3 is built from 15 residues. V trimming: 1 base; J trimming: 6 bases; junction bases outside the gene matches: 8. In germline, CDR1 is DFQATT, CDR2 SNEGSKA (reference sequence). CDR3 bases: TGCAGTGCTAGAGGACCGGGACTAGTAGGCAATGAGCAGTTCTTC. Encoded protein: CSARGPGLVGNEQFF.

This clonotype was counted at least ten times. The rearrangement uses TRBV7-2 and TRBJ1-1; no definite D call. V was shortened by 5 bases and J by 1 base, with 11 bases between the two germline ends. Germline CDR1 SGHTA, CDR2 FQGNSA. This CDR3 has 14 residues. This CDR3 reads CASSKWTANTEAFF. The CDR3 coding sequence is TGTGCCAGCAGCAAGTGGACGGCGAACACTGAAGCTTTCTTT.

This clonotype occurred many times. This sequence joins TRBV20-1 and TRBJ1-2, with D maybe TRBD1 (6 bases). The V gene's germline CDR1 is DFQATT and CDR2 SNEGSKA (reference sequence). The CDR3 length is 15 residues. Trimming took 3 bases from V and 6 from J, leaving 20 bases between them. CDR3 amino acids: CSASIGRGLGNGYTF. The CDR3 region has the DNA TGCAGTGCTAGTATCGGCAGGGGATTGGGGAATGGCTACACCTTC.

This clonotype was detected ten times or more. The chain recombines TRBV20-1 with TRBJ1-1; D is unresolved. Germline V gives CDR1 DFQATT, CDR2 SNEGSKA (reference sequence). This CDR3 region has 12 residues. V lost 3 bases, J lost 1 base, and 6 bases lay in between. CDR3 coding DNA: TGCAGTGCTAGTTCCGCGAACACTGAAGCTTTCTTT. It codes for CSASSANTEAFF.

The table lists this clonotype with a few counts. With a much larger clone just one base away, this may be a read error. This chain uses TRBV20-1 with TRBJ1-2; 9 positions match TRBD1. Germline V gives CDR1 DFQATT, CDR2 SNEGSKA (reference sequence). With 7 bases clipped from V and 3 bases from J, the junction kept 6 bases outside the gene matches. This CDR3 has 13 residues. The chain's CDR3 is CSDRDRADYGYTF. The DNA of the CDR3 is TGCAGTGACAGGGACAGGGCTGACTATGGCTACACCTTC.

This clonotype was counted at least ten times. The chain employs TRBV5-6 and TRBJ2-5, with TRBD1 matching 7 bases. Trimming at V came to 3 bases and at J to 5 bases, leaving 16 bases not matched to a gene. This CDR3 contains 17 residues. Germline V gene lookup returns CDR1 SGHDT and CDR2 YYEEEE. The CDR3 DNA reads as TGTGCCAGCAGCTCCAGGGAAAGGGACAGAACCTGGGAGACCCAGTACTTC. Protein sequence: CASSSRERDRTWETQYF.

In this sample, this clonotype turned up many times. This chain connects TRBV19 to TRBJ1-1; D ambiguous. The length of the CDR3 is 14 residues. Trimming removed 6 bases at V and 0 bases at J, with 11 bases between. Germline V CDR1 and CDR2: LNHDA, SQIVND (reference sequence). The CDR3 region is CASRTDHMNTEAFF. In DNA form, the CDR3 reads TGTGCCAGTAGGACGGACCACATGAACACTGAAGCTTTCTTT. Complete variable domain (other parts from reference TRBV19 and TRBJ1-1): DGGITQSPKYLFRKEGQNVTLSCEQNLNHDAMYWYRQDPGQGLRLIYYSQIVNDFQKGDIAEGYSVSREKKESFPLTVTSAQKNPTAFYLCASRTDHMNTEAFFGQGTRLTVV.

This clonotype was seen at least ten times. The chain has TRBV15 and TRBJ1-5, with TRBD1 matching 10 bases. The junction had 10 bases not matched to a gene; V was cut back by 4 bases and J by 4 bases. The CDR3 has 17 residues. Germline CDR1 and CDR2: LNHNV and YYDKDF (reference sequence). CDR3 in DNA: TGTGCCACCAGCACGAGTGTTAGGGGACAGGGGAATCAGCCCCAGCATTTT. It is translated as CATSTSVRGQGNQPQHF.

This clonotype was seen repeatedly, ten times or more. The gene calls are TRBV19 and TRBJ1-1; D uncertain. The CDR3 consists of 14 residues. The germline V gene has CDR1 LNHDA and CDR2 SQIVND (reference sequence). The V end lost 1 base, the J end lost 5 bases, and 11 bases lay between the germline ends. CDR3 protein: CASSIVSRSTEAFF. The CDR3 DNA reads TGTGCCAGTAGTATAGTTTCCCGGTCAACTGAAGCTTTCTTT. Supplemented by reference TRBV19 and TRBJ1-1, the full variable domain reads DGGITQSPKYLFRKEGQNVTLSCEQNLNHDAMYWYRQDPGQGLRLIYYSQIVNDFQKGDIAEGYSVSREKKESFPLTVTSAQKNPTAFYLCASSIVSRSTEAFFGQGTRLTVV.

There are a few counts of this clonotype. The CDR3, as DNA: TGTGCCAGCAGCTCGTCAGTGGTCATATCTGGGGCCAACGTCCTGACTTTC. Translation gives CASSSSVVISGANVLTF. This sequence joins TRBV7-8 and TRBJ2-6; D not certain. The CDR3 sequence is 17 residues long. Germline loops: CDR1 SGHVS, CDR2 FQNEAQ. V dropped 4 bases and J dropped 1 base, with 14 bases sitting between them.